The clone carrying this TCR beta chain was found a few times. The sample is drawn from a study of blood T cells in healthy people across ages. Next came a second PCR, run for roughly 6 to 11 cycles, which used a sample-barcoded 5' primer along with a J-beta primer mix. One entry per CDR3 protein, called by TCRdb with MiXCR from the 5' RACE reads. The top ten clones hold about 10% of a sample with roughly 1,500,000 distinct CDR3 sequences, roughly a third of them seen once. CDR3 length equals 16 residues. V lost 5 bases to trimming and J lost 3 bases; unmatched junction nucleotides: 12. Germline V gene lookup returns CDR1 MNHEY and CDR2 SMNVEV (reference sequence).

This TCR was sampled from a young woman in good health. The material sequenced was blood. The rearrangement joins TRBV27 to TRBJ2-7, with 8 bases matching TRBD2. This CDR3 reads CASSLYTSGSYYEQYF. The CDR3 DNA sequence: TGTGCCAGCAGTCTCTATACTAGCGGAAGCTACTACGAGCAGTACTTC.